This paragraph covers one TCR beta chain sequence. Then a second PCR, running about 6 to 11 cycles, was carried out with a sample-barcoded 5' primer and a J-beta primer mix. Via MiXCR, TCRdb re-called the 5' RACE reads, giving one row per CDR3 protein. The top ten hold approximately 17% of the sample, which has 850,000 to 1,300,000 distinct CDR3 sequences, 45% seen once. Trimming shortened V by 0 bases and J by 11 bases, and 17 bases separated the two germline ends. Germline CDR1 reads SGDLS; CDR2 reads YYNGEE. The CDR3 is 14 amino acids. The data were taken from a study of blood T cells in healthy people across ages.

The sequenced material came from blood. This rearrangement joins TRBV9 to TRBJ2-5; D gene uncertain. The source of this sequence is a woman aged 60-75 years in good health. CDR3 in DNA: TGTGCCAGCAGCGTAGATACGGGCAACAATGAGCAGTACTTC. Its protein is CASSVDTGNNEQYF.